The rows below give T cell receptor beta chains drawn from one sample of a study of shared clonotypes between healthy human individuals. Data came from immunoSEQ multiplex PCR; TCRdb stores just in-frame clones and leaves some out. Among about 1,800,000 clones listed, about 95% were seen once. Sequenced: naive CD8+ T cells sorted from blood. Receptor source: a young man in good health. The CDR3 runs from the conserved cysteine through the conserved F or W. D genes are given only for firm matches. Part of the rows lack a size; the others show once, few, many or a class for expanded clones.

clone size | J gene | D gene | V gene | CDR3 DNA | CDR3 protein
once | TRBJ2-7 | TRBD1 | TRBV2 | TGTGCCAGCCGACGGGACAGATTCTCGTTATCCGAGCAGTACTTC | CASRRDRFSLSEQYF
few | TRBJ1-2 | TRBD1 | TRBV7-9 | TGTGCCAGCAGCGTGACAGGGGTGGGTAATGGCTACACCTTC | CASSVTGVGNGYTF
once | TRBJ1-2 | NA | TRBV30 | TGTGCCTGGGGTACCTACTGGGAAGTTGACTATGGCTACACCTTC | CAWGTYWEVDYGYTF
NA | TRBJ2-1 | NA | TRBV7-3 | TGTGCCAGCAGCCGGCAAGACAGTCCCTACAATGAGCAGTTCTTC | CASSRQDSPYNEQFF
NA | TRBJ2-1 | TRBD2 | TRBV12-5 | TGTGCTAGTGGTTTGGTCGCTATAGCGGGAGGGCCTAACAATGGGCAGTTCTTC | CASGLVAIAGGPNNGQFF
NA | TRBJ1-2 | NA | TRBV28 | TGTGCCAGCTTTCCCGGGGGGCTCAATGGCTACACCTTC | CASFPGGLNGYTF
NA | TRBJ1-4 | NA | TRBV5-8 | TGTGCCAGCAGCTTAAAAAACCCCCAGGTGGCAGGAAAACTGTTTTTT | CASSLKNPQVAGKLFF
NA | TRBJ2-5 | NA | TRBV21-1 | TGTGCCAGCAGCAAAGACTCAGCGGAACAAGAGACCCAGTACTTC | CASSKDSAEQETQYF
NA | TRBJ2-7 | NA | TRBV25-1 | TGTGCCAGCAGTGAATACGGGACCTACGAGCAGTACTTC | CASSEYGTYEQYF
once | TRBJ2-1 | NA | TRBV13 | TGTGCCAGCAGTTCACTAGGTCGCGAGCAGTTCTTC | CASSSLGREQFF
NA | TRBJ1-1 | NA | TRBV5-1 | TGCGCCAGCAGCTTGGCCCGGGAAACAATGAACACTGAAGCTTTCTTT | CASSLARETMNTEAFF
NA | TRBJ2-1 | TRBD2 | TRBV27 | TGTGCCAGCTCTGGACTAGCGGGAGGCTTTTTTCCTTACAATGAGCAGTTCTTC | CASSGLAGGFFPYNEQFF
NA | TRBJ2-4 | TRBD1 | TRBV10-1 | TGCGCCAGCAGCCCCCGACAGGGTGACATTCAGTACTTC | CASSPRQGDIQYF
NA | TRBJ2-2 | NA | TRBV18 | TGTGCCACCTTATCCGGGAACGAAGACACCGGGGAGCTGTTTTTT | CATLSGNEDTGELFF
NA | TRBJ2-1 | NA | TRBV29-1 | TGCAGCGTTGTTGCCCCACCCCATGGCAATGAGCAGTTCTTC | CSVVAPPHGNEQFF
NA | TRBJ2-1 | NA | TRBV2 | TGTGCCTTGAACAGGGAAGGCGCTTACAATGAGCAGTTCTTC | CALNREGAYNEQFF
NA | TRBJ1-1 | NA | TRBV2 | TGTGCCAGCAGTGAAGCGACTACCGGGCAGGGCCCTGAAGCTTTCTTT | CASSEATTGQGPEAFF
NA | TRBJ2-2 | NA | TRBV28 | TGTGCCAGCAGTTACCGACTTGGATCCGGGGAGCTGTTTTTT | CASSYRLGSGELFF
NA | TRBJ2-7 | TRBD1 | TRBV7-9 | TGTGCCAGCAGCTTTACCGGGACAGGAATGTACGAGCAGTACTTC | CASSFTGTGMYEQYF
NA | TRBJ2-1 | NA | TRBV27 | TGTGCCAGCAGTCCCGGGGACCCCATCAATGAGCAGTTCTTC | CASSPGDPINEQFF
NA | TRBJ2-6 | NA | TRBV28 | TGTGCCAGCAGTCCCTTTGAAGGGGGGCCCACTGGGGCCAACGTCCTGACTTTC | CASSPFEGGPTGANVLTF
NA | TRBJ2-7 | NA | TRBV11-2 | TGTGCCAGCAGCTTAGGAGTAGCCGGGACCCGCTCGTTTGAGCAGTACTTC | CASSLGVAGTRSFEQYF
NA | TRBJ1-1 | NA | TRBV4-1 | TGCGCCAGCAGCCAGGTCTCCGGGAAAAACACTGAAGCTTTCTTT | CASSQVSGKNTEAFF
few | TRBJ1-2 | NA | TRBV28 | TGTGCCAGCAGTTTCGGGGAAAACTATGGCTACACCTTC | CASSFGENYGYTF
NA | TRBJ1-2 | NA | TRBV5-1 | TGCGCCAGCAGCACATCGTCGACAGATAGCTATGGCTACACCTTC | CASSTSSTDSYGYTF
NA | TRBJ2-7 | NA | TRBV14 | TGTGCCAGCAGCCAAGCAATCGTGGGGGAGCAGTACTTC | CASSQAIVGEQYF
NA | TRBJ1-2 | NA | TRBV29-1 | TGCAGCGTTGAAGGAACCGAACCTGGCTACACCTTC | CSVEGTEPGYTF
NA | TRBJ2-1 | TRBD2 | TRBV5-6 | TGTGCCAGCAGCTTGCTGGCGGGAGGGAACAATGAGCAGTTCTTC | CASSLLAGGNNEQFF
few | TRBJ1-2 | TRBD1 | TRBV30 | TGTGCCTGGAGTGAGGACAGGAGAAGCTATGGCTACACCTTC | CAWSEDRRSYGYTF